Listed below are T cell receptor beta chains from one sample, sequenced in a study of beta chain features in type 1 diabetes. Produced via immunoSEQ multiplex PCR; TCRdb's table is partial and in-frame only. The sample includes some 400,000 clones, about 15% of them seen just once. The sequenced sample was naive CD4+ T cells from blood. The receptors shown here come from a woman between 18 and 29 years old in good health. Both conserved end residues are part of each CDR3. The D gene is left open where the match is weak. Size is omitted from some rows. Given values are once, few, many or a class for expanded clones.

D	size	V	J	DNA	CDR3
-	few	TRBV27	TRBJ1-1	TGTGCCAGCAGGCCCGGGGGGGGGAGGACTGAAGCTTTCTTT	CASRPGGGRTEAFF
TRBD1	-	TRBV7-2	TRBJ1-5	TGTGCCAGCAGCTTAGGGGACAGGGGAATCAATCAGCCCCAGCATTTT	CASSLGDRGINQPQHF
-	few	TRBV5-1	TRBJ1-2	TGCGCCAGCAGCTTGGATGGGCCGGGCTACACCTTC	CASSLDGPGYTF
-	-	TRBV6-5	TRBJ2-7	TGTGCCAGCAGTTACGGTCCGACAGGCTCCTACGAGCAGTACTTC	CASSYGPTGSYEQYF
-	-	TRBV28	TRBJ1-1	TGTGCCAGCAGTCAGAACACTGAAGCTTTCTTT	CASSQNTEAFF
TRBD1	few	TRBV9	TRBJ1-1	TGTGCCAGCAGCGTAGTAGGACAGGGAAGAACTGAAGCTTTCTTT	CASSVVGQGRTEAFF
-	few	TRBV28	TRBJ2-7	TGTGCCAGCAGTTTCCCTCGGGGGGCGCGGGAGCAGTACTTC	CASSFPRGAREQYF
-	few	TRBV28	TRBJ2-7	TGTGCCAGCAGCACCCTATACGAGCAGTACTTC	CASSTLYEQYF
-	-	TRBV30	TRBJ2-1	TGTGCCTGGAGTAACGCCCACACCTCCTACAATGAGCAGTTCTTC	CAWSNAHTSYNEQFF
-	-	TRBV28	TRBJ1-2	TGTGCCAGCAGTTTCGGCGGGTCGGGCTATGGCTACACCTTC	CASSFGGSGYGYTF
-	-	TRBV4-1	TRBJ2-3	TGCGCCAGCACCCAACGGGAAGCGGCTCGGGGAGATACGCAGTATTTT	CASTQREAARGDTQYF
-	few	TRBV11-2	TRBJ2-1	TGTGCCAGCATCCAGCGGAACGGGTACAATGAGCAGTTCTTC	CASIQRNGYNEQFF
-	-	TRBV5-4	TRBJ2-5	TGTGCCAGCAGCTTGGTTCTAGCGAGGGTTGGCGAGACCCAGTACTTC	CASSLVLARVGETQYF
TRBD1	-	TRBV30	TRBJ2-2	TGTGCCTGGAAGGGACAGGGGAACACCGGGGAGCTGTTTTTT	CAWKGQGNTGELFF
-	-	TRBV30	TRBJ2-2	TGTGCCTGGGATCTGGGGGCGCACGGGGAGCTGTTTTTT	CAWDLGAHGELFF
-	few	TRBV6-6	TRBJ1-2	TGTGCCAGCAGTTACGAGGGGGTATGGTACGGCTACACCTTC	CASSYEGVWYGYTF
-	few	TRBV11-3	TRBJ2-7	TGTGCCAGCAGCTTAGCACCGGGACTGATCTACGAGCAGTACTTC	CASSLAPGLIYEQYF
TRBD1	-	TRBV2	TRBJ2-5	TGTGCCAGCGGGGACAGGGAGGAGACCCAGTACTTC	CASGDREETQYF
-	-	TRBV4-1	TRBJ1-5	TGCGCCAGCAGCCAACGGGGTCTGCTCAATAGCAATCAGCCCCAGCATTTT	CASSQRGLLNSNQPQHF
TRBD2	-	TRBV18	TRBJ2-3	TGTGCCAGCTCAGGGACTATAACAAGCACAGATACGCAGTATTTT	CASSGTITSTDTQYF
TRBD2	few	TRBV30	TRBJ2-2	TGTGCCTGGAGGGGCGGGAGGGTAGCGAACACCGGGGAGCTGTTTTTT	CAWRGGRVANTGELFF
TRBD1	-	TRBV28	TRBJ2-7	TGTGCCAGCAGACCGGGACAGGCAACCTACGAGCAGTACTTC	CASRPGQATYEQYF
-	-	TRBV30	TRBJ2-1	TGTGCCGGAAGTGATTGGGACCCCCGGGGGTATGAGCAGTTCTTC	CAGSDWDPRGYEQFF
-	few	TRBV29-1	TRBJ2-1	TGCAGCGCCGGGTACAATGAGCAGTTCTTC	CSAGYNEQFF
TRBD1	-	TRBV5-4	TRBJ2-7	TGTGCCAGCAGCTCGCAGACAGGGTCCCGCGAGCAGTACTTC	CASSSQTGSREQYF
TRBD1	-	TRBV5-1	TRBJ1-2	TGCGCCAGCAGCTCGGACAGGGCCTATGGCTACACCTTC	CASSSDRAYGYTF
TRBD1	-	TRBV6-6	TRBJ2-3	TGTGCCAGCAGTCAGGGACAGGGACGGTCAGATACGCAGTATTTT	CASSQGQGRSDTQYF
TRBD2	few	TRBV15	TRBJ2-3	TGTGCCACCAGCAAGGCGCGTCTAGCGGGAGCAGGCACAGATACGCAGTATTTT	CATSKARLAGAGTDTQYF
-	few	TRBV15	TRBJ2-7	TGTGCCACCAGCAGAGATCCGGGTCGGTACGAGCAGTACTTC	CATSRDPGRYEQYF
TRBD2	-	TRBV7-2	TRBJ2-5	TGTGCCAGCAGCGGCCGGACTAGCGGAGTTGGGGAGACCCAGTACTTC	CASSGRTSGVGETQYF
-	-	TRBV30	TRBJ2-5	TGTGCCTGGAGAGCCCAGGGCGCGGAGACCCAGTACTTC	CAWRAQGAETQYF
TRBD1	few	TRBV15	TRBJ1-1	TGTGCCACCAGCATCACAGGGGGCACTGAAGCTTTCTTT	CATSITGGTEAFF
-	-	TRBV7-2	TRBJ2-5	TGTGCCAGCAGCTTTAGGGAGAAGACCCAGTACTTC	CASSFREKTQYF
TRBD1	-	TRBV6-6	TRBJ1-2	TGTGCCAGCAGTTACTCGCGACAGGGCGGTGGCTACACCTTC	CASSYSRQGGGYTF
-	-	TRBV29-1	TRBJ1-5	TGCAGCGTTGTCGGGGTCTTTCAGCCCCAGCATTTT	CSVVGVFQPQHF
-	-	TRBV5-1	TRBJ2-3	TGCGCCAGCAGCCTTGTCGGTACAGGGTTTAGCACAGATACGCAGTATTTT	CASSLVGTGFSTDTQYF
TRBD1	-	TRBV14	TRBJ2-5	TGTGCCAGCAGCCAAGACCGGACAGGGAGGCTTCAAGAGACCCAGTACTTC	CASSQDRTGRLQETQYF
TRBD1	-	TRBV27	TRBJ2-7	TGTGCCAGCAGTCCTACAGGGGGCATTTACGAGCAGTACTTC	CASSPTGGIYEQYF
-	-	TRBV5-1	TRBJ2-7	TGCGCCAGCAGTCGAGTAGGGGGGGTTGGCAACGAGCAGTACTTC	CASSRVGGVGNEQYF
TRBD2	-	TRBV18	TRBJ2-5	TGTGCCAGCTCACCACGGACGGGAGGCCTCCAAGAGACCCAGTACTTC	CASSPRTGGLQETQYF
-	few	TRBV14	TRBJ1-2	TGTGCCAGCACCAAACAAGCTAACTATGGCTACACCTTC	CASTKQANYGYTF
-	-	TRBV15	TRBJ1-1	TGTGCCACCAGCCGTCTGAACACTGAAGCTTTCTTT	CATSRLNTEAFF
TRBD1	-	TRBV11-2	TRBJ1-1	TGTGCCAGCAGCTCCCTGGGACAGAAAGAAGCTTTCTTT	CASSSLGQKEAFF
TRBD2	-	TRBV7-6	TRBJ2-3	TGTGCCAGCAGCTCACAACTAGCGGGAGGCTCAGATACGCAGTATTTT	CASSSQLAGGSDTQYF
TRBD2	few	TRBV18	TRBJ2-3	TGTGCCAGCTCACTACCGACTAGCGGGAGAGGCGATACGCAGTATTTT	CASSLPTSGRGDTQYF
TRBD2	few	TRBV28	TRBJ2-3	TGTGCCAGCAGTCCCTCGGGACTAGCGGGAGGTGCAGATACGCAGTATTTT	CASSPSGLAGGADTQYF
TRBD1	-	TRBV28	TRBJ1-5	TGTGCCAGCAGTTCCCCGGGACAGGGCAATCAGCCCCAGCATTTT	CASSSPGQGNQPQHF
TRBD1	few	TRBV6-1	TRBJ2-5	TGTGCCAGCATCACAGGGGAACAAGAGACCCAGTACTTC	CASITGEQETQYF
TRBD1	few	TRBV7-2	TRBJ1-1	TGTGCCAGCAGCCTGGGACAGCTGAACACTGAAGCTTTCTTT	CASSLGQLNTEAFF
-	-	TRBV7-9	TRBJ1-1	TGTGCCAGCAGCTTAGGGCAGTGGAAGGGGACTGAAGCTTTCTTT	CASSLGQWKGTEAFF
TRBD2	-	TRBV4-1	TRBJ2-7	TGCGCCAGCAGCCAAGAGGGACTAGCGGGAGCGATCGAGCAGTACTTC	CASSQEGLAGAIEQYF
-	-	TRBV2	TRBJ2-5	TGTGCCAGCAGTGCGCAGCGGGCCCAAGAGACCCAGTACTTC	CASSAQRAQETQYF
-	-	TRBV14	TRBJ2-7	TGTGCCAGCAGCCAAGACGTAGATCGGGGTTTCGGGTCCTACGAGCAGTACTTC	CASSQDVDRGFGSYEQYF